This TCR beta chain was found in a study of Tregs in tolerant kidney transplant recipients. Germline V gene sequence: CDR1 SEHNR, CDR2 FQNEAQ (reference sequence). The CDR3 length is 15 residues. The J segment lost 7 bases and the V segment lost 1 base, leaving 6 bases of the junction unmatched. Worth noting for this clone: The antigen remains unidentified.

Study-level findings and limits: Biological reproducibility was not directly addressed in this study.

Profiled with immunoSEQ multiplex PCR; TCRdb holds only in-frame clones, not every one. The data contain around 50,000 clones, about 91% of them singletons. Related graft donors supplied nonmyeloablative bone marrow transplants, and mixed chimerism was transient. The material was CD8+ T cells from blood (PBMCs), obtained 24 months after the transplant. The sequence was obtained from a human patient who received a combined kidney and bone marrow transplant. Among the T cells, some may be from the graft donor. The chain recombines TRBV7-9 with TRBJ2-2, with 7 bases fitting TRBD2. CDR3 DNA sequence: TGTGCCAGCAGCTTAGTGGCGGGAGCTGGCGGGGAGCTGTTTTTT. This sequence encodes CASSLVAGAGGELFF.